The 15 T cell receptor beta chains below all came from one sample that was sequenced in a study of T cell responses to AZD1222 COVID-19 vaccine. Clones were sequenced by immunoSEQ multiplex PCR, and TCRdb holds only the in-frame ones, with some missing. The repertoire holds more than 150,000 clones, with about nine tenths as singletons. The material was peripheral blood, obtained 28 days after the second AZD1222 dose. These receptors came from an adult who received the AZD1222 COVID-19 vaccine.

This clone was seen a handful of times. The CDR3 coding sequence is TGTGCCAGCAGTTCCCTGGGACAGGGGGCTTCCACTAACTCTGGAAACACCATATATTTT. Encoded protein: CASSSLGQGASTNSGNTIYF. J is TRBJ1-3 and V is TRBV27; 12 bases align to TRBD1. V lost 4 bases and J lost 0; bases outside the gene matches: 13. CDR3 length: 20 residues. From germline, CDR1 is MNHEY and CDR2 SMNVEV (reference sequence).

Only one count was recorded for this clone. The J gene is TRBJ2-2, the V gene TRBV18; 8 positions agree with TRBD2. Germline V gives CDR1 KGHSH, CDR2 LQKENI. The CDR3 sequence is 15 residues long. Trimming at V came to 3 bases and at J to 3 bases, leaving 3 bases not matched to a gene. This CDR3 is CASSPSRGDTGELFF. CDR3 in DNA: TGTGCCAGCTCACCCTCGCGGGGGGACACCGGGGAGCTGTTTTTT.

V and J are TRBV19 and TRBJ2-7; the D call may be TRBD1 or TRBD2 (5 bases each). Looked up from germline, CDR1 is LNHDA and CDR2 is SQIVND (reference sequence). Trimming left V 1 base short and J 1 base short, with 8 bases between. This CDR3 region has 14 residues. The CDR3 region has the DNA TGTGCCAGTAGTATAGGAGGGGATTCCTACGAGCAGTACTTC. This translates into CASSIGGDSYEQYF.

This chain links TRBV27 with TRBJ2-7; 10 bases fit TRBD2. The CDR3 loop spans 14 amino acids. Germline V CDR1 and CDR2: MNHEY, SMNVEV (reference sequence). J was trimmed by 5 bases and V by 5 bases; bases with no gene match: 6. The CDR3, as DNA: TGTGCCAGCAGTCTAGCGGGAGTTCTCCACGAGCAGTACTTC. Amino acids: CASSLAGVLHEQYF.

The V call is TRBV4-2, the J call TRBJ1-4; D is possibly TRBD1 (5 bases). In germline, CDR1 is LGHNA, CDR2 YNFKEQ. The CDR3 totals 14 residues. V lost 3 bases, J lost 4 bases, and 9 bases lay in between. CDR3 DNA: TGTGCCAGCAGCCAGGGGGGTTATAATGAAAAACTGTTTTTT. It encodes CASSQGGYNEKLFF.

V and J are TRBV28 and TRBJ1-4, with 8 bases lining up with TRBD1. The CDR3 contains 14 residues. Germline assignment: CDR1 MDHEN and CDR2 SYDVKM. V lost 4 bases to trimming and J lost 8 bases; unmatched junction nucleotides: 6. The CDR3, as DNA: TGTGCCAGCAGTTCGGGACAGGCCCTGGAAAAACTGTTTTTT. Protein sequence: CASSSGQALEKLFF.

The count of this clone is one. This chain joins TRBV6-5 and TRBJ2-6; D may be TRBD1 (7 bases). The CDR3 contains 15 residues. The germline CDR1 and CDR2 sequences are MNHEY and SVGAGI. Trimming took off 8 bases at V and 1 base at J, with 12 bases between the two ends. The CDR3 sequence: CASARGVSGANVLTF. In nucleotides, the CDR3 is TGTGCCAGCGCCAGGGGGGTTTCTGGGGCCAACGTCCTGACTTTC.

The chain joins TRBV19 to TRBJ1-1; 9 nucleotides line up with TRBD1. CDR1 is LNHDA and CDR2 is SQIVND in the germline V gene (reference sequence). The CDR3 is 17 amino acids. J lost 6 bases, V lost 4 bases, and 15 bases had no gene match. CDR3 amino acids: CASSTYRGRAGMAEAFF. In nucleotides, the CDR3 is TGTGCCAGTAGTACATACAGGGGGCGGGCCGGGATGGCTGAAGCTTTCTTT.

The genes are TRBV27 and TRBJ1-1; TRBD1 matches at 7 bases. The trim removed 6 bases at V and 5 bases at J, leaving 12 bases unmatched. Germline-derived CDR1 and CDR2 are MNHEY and SMNVEV (reference sequence). This CDR3 has 15 residues. CDR3 sequence: CASRLLGQAETEAFF. In DNA, the CDR3 is TGTGCCAGCAGACTACTTGGACAGGCTGAAACTGAAGCTTTCTTT.

The chain employs TRBV5-1 and TRBJ1-4, with D uncertain. Trimming took 0 bases from V and 6 from J, leaving 3 bases between them. The CDR3 length is 12 residues. The germline gives CDR1 SGHRS, CDR2 YFSETQ. CDR3 in amino acids: CASSLGDEKLFF. In DNA form, the CDR3 reads TGCGCCAGCAGCTTGGGGGATGAAAAACTGTTTTTT. The full variable domain, its missing parts supplied by reference TRBV5-1 and TRBJ1-4, is KAGVTQTPRYLIKTRGQQVTLSCSPISGHRSVSWYQQTPGQGLQFLFEYFSETQRNKGNFPGRFSGRQFSNSRSEMNVSTLELGDSALYLCASSLGDEKLFFGSGTQLSVL.

The chain links TRBV2 to TRBJ1-1; D not resolved. Trimming took off 4 bases at V and 0 bases at J, with 6 bases between the two ends. CDR3 size: 13 residues. The germline gives CDR1 SNHLY, CDR2 FYNNEI. Here the CDR3 DNA reads TGTGCCAGCAGTGGACGGCTGAACACTGAAGCTTTCTTT. Translation gives CASSGRLNTEAFF.

J is TRBJ2-1 and V is TRBV5-8, with 9 bases identical to TRBD1. The CDR3 is 15 residues long. Germline V CDR1 and CDR2: SGHTS, YDEGEE. Trimming cost V 6 bases and J 6 bases; bases outside gene matches: 10. The chain's CDR3 is CASKRDRAQVNEQFF. In nucleotides, the CDR3 is TGTGCCAGCAAAAGGGACAGGGCACAAGTCAATGAGCAGTTCTTC.

The chain links TRBV3-1 (or the pseudogene TRBV3-2) to TRBJ1-2; no definite D call. Germline V gene data show CDR1 as LGHDT and CDR2 as YNNKEL (reference sequence). Trimming removed 7 bases from V and 5 bases from J, with 17 bases in between. There are 14 residues in the CDR3. The CDR3 DNA reads as TGTGCCAGCAACCTCCCCCCCCACGGATATGGCTACACCTTC. Amino acids: CASNLPPHGYGYTF.

The chain employs TRBV28 and TRBJ2-7; D remains unclear. The CDR3 runs to 12 residues. The germline CDR1 and CDR2 sequences are MDHEN and SYDVKM. Trimming pared 8 bases from V and 2 bases from J, leaving 10 bases between. The CDR3 DNA is TGTGCCAGCCTTACAGTTCCCTACGAGCAGTACTTC. This sequence encodes CASLTVPYEQYF.

The gene calls are TRBV4-1 and TRBJ2-1, with 9 bases that match TRBD2. Trimming took 0 bases from V and 6 from J; bases not matched to a gene: 6. The CDR3 has 16 amino acids. The germline CDR1 and CDR2 sequences are MGHRA and YSYEKL. This CDR3 reads CASSQDVAGAINEQFF. The CDR3 DNA is TGCGCCAGCAGCCAAGATGTAGCGGGAGCTATCAATGAGCAGTTCTTC.